Following are 23 T cell receptor beta chains from one sample sequenced in a study of blood T cell repertoires in COVID-19 (dated by TCRdb to 2018 to 2020). Libraries were made using the immunoSEQ multiplex PCR assay. Not all clones reach the TCRdb copy of this immuneACCESS table, which keeps in-frame sequences only. Checked studies attribute under half of the gap to unresolved V genes and leave the rest unexplained. The sample contains about 130,000 clones, approximately 80% of them found a single time. 3% to 3.5% of the sample is taken by the ten largest. Material: peripheral blood. These receptors were taken from a woman of 80 years or more with acute or convalescent COVID-19.

The V gene is TRBV6-2 or TRBV6-3, the J gene TRBJ2-2; 8 nucleotides agree with TRBD1. After removal of 5 bases from V and 9 bases from J, the junction contained 14 bases not matched to a gene. The CDR3 length is 16 residues. Per the germline V gene, CDR1 is MNHEY and CDR2 is SVGEGT. Here the CDR3 reads CASSMASSRGLWELFF. CDR3 coding DNA: TGTGCCAGCAGTATGGCCTCCAGCAGGGGGCTCTGGGAGCTGTTTTTT.

The chain is built from TRBV7-3 and TRBJ1-2, with D possibly TRBD1 on 5 matching bases. The CDR3 is 14 residues long. CDR1 and CDR2 (germline): SGHTA, FQGTGA. V was trimmed by 0 bases and J by 7 bases, leaving 12 bases between them. In DNA, the CDR3 is TGTGCCAGCAGCTTAACCAGGGATGATGGTGGCTACACCTTC. It specifies CASSLTRDDGGYTF.

V and J are TRBV19 and TRBJ1-4, with D perhaps TRBD1 (5 bases). Germline V gene sequence: CDR1 LNHDA, CDR2 SQIVND (reference sequence). Trimming cost V 7 bases and J 3 bases, with 18 bases left between them. This CDR3 spans 16 amino acids. CDR3 sequence reads: CASTQWGGKANEKLFF. In DNA, the CDR3 is TGTGCCAGTACCCAATGGGGCGGAAAGGCTAATGAAAAACTGTTTTTT.

The chain joins TRBV7-2 to TRBJ1-2, with TRBD1 as a possible D gene (6 bases). Per the germline V gene, CDR1 is SGHTA and CDR2 is FQGNSA. This CDR3 region has 16 residues. Trimming took 7 bases from V and 4 from J, leaving 22 bases between them. CDR3 sequence (DNA): TGTGCCAGCACCGACTCGAGACAGGCCCCTAGCTATGGCTACACCTTC. Translated, it gives CASTDSRQAPSYGYTF. Complete variable domain (other parts from reference TRBV7-2 and TRBJ1-2): GAGVSQSPSNKVTEKGKDVELRCDPISGHTALYWYRQSLGQGLEFLIYFQGNSAPDKSGLPSDRFSAERTGGSVSTLTIQRTQQEDSAVYLCASTDSRQAPSYGYTFGSGTRLTVV.

The gene calls are TRBV5-1 and TRBJ2-6, with D perhaps TRBD2 (5 bases). Germline CDR1 is SGHRS and CDR2 is YFSETQ. V was shortened by 4 bases and J by 2 bases, with 13 bases between the two germline ends. The CDR3 sequence is 16 residues long. CDR3 residues: CASSPGQEAGANVLTF. The CDR3 DNA reads as TGCGCCAGCAGCCCTGGGCAGGAGGCTGGGGCCAACGTCCTGACTTTC.

The chain employs TRBV5-1 and TRBJ1-1, with a possible D match to TRBD1 (6 bases). The ends were cut back, 4 bases at V and 7 bases at J, with 20 bases in the middle. Per germline, CDR1 SGHRS and CDR2 YFSETQ. The CDR3 is made up of 15 amino acids. CDR3 DNA sequence: TGCGCCAGCAGCCTGTTACAGGGAGCGCGAATTGAAGCTTTCTTT. Its translation: CASSLLQGARIEAFF.

This chain links TRBV7-9 with TRBJ1-2; 9 positions match TRBD1. Germline CDR1 SEHNR, CDR2 FQNEAQ (reference sequence). Trimming cost V 5 bases and J 8 bases; bases outside gene matches: 9. The CDR3 contains 14 residues. CDR3 region: CASSTGQGGFGYTF. DNA of the CDR3: TGTGCCAGCAGCACGGGACAGGGAGGGTTCGGCTACACCTTC.

The genes are TRBV30 and TRBJ1-5; weak D call: TRBD1 (6 bases). V was shortened by 3 bases and J by 7 bases, with 19 bases between the two germline ends. The CDR3 is made up of 15 amino acids. Germline V lookup: CDR1 GTSNPN, CDR2 SVGIG (reference sequence). The CDR3 nucleotides read TGTGCCTGGAGCCAAAAAGGACAGTCACTACAGCCCCAGCATTTT. As protein: CAWSQKGQSLQPQHF.

This rearrangement joins TRBV19 to TRBJ2-7, with a tentative D call TRBD1 (6 bases). The CDR3 has 14 amino acids. Per the germline V gene, CDR1 is LNHDA and CDR2 is SQIVND (reference sequence). V was clipped by 6 bases and J by 3 bases, with 15 bases between them. CDR3 region: CASSWGIRGYEQYF. CDR3 nucleotides: TGTGCCAGTAGCTGGGGCATCAGGGGCTACGAGCAGTACTTC.

The J gene is TRBJ2-7, the V gene TRBV5-4; D gene uncertain. From germline, CDR1 is SGHNT and CDR2 YYREEE (reference sequence). The CDR3 sequence is 14 residues long. V lost 1 base and J 0 bases, leaving 8 bases between the germline ends. The CDR3 sequence: CASSLSPGSYEQYF. The CDR3 DNA sequence: TGTGCCAGCAGCTTGTCCCCGGGCTCCTACGAGCAGTACTTC.

This clone was seen more than once but under ten times. The gene calls are TRBV29-1 and TRBJ1-1; D not resolved. CDR1 and CDR2 from the germline V gene are SQVTM and ANQGSEA. V was pared by 7 bases and J by 3 bases, with 9 bases between. The CDR3 is 11 amino acids. CDR3 in amino acids: CSAPRDTEAFF. The CDR3 region has the DNA TGCAGCGCGCCCCGGGACACTGAAGCTTTCTTT.

The table lists this clone with many counts. V is TRBV2 and J is TRBJ1-1; 7 positions match TRBD1. J gave up 1 base and V 6 bases, and 2 bases lay outside the gene matches. From germline, CDR1 is SNHLY and CDR2 FYNNEI. The CDR3 is made up of 13 amino acids. This chain's CDR3 is CASRGQANTEAFF. CDR3 coding DNA: TGTGCCAGCAGAGGACAGGCGAACACTGAAGCTTTCTTT.

The gene calls are TRBV5-1 and TRBJ1-1; D is perhaps TRBD1 (6 bases). Germline loops: CDR1 SGHRS, CDR2 YFSETQ. Trimming left V 4 bases short and J 0 bases short, with 13 bases between. This CDR3 comprises 15 residues. CDR3 bases: TGCGCCAGCAGCCCTTCGGGACATGTGAACACTGAAGCTTTCTTT. It translates to CASSPSGHVNTEAFF.

This clone was seen a single time. The chain recombines TRBV6-5 with TRBJ1-4; D possibly corresponds to TRBD1 (5 bases). Trimming took off 7 bases at V and 8 bases at J, with 20 bases between the two ends. Germline lookup yields CDR1 MNHEY and CDR2 SVGAGI. The CDR3 has 15 amino acids. The CDR3 region has the DNA TGTGCCAGCACCTTACGGGGGGGGTCTAGAGAAAAACTGTTTTTT. Translation gives CASTLRGGSREKLFF.

V usage is TRBV30 and J usage is TRBJ2-7, with D possibly matching TRBD1 (6 bases). This CDR3 is built from 17 residues. Germline values: CDR1 GTSNPN, CDR2 SVGIG (reference sequence). Trimming removed 1 base from V and 2 bases from J, with 21 bases in between. DNA of the CDR3: TGTGCCTGGAGTGGGACATTTGGGCAGGGGCGAGCCTACGAGCAGTACTTC. Amino acid sequence: CAWSGTFGQGRAYEQYF.

This sequence joins TRBV2 and TRBJ1-2; 8 nucleotides line up with TRBD1. The CDR3 is made up of 13 amino acids. Germline CDR1 reads SNHLY; CDR2 reads FYNNEI. The J segment lost 2 bases and the V segment lost 7 bases, leaving 3 bases of the junction unmatched. This chain's CDR3 is CASTGTGNYGYTF. CDR3 in DNA: TGTGCCAGCACCGGGACAGGAAACTATGGCTACACCTTC.

The chain is built from TRBV30 and TRBJ1-1; 7 bases map to TRBD1. Per germline, CDR1 GTSNPN and CDR2 SVGIG (reference sequence). The CDR3 runs 13 residues. V lost 4 bases, J lost 4 bases, and 6 bases stayed unmatched. CDR3 DNA: TGTGCCTGGATGACAGGGTGGGCCACTGAAGCTTTCTTT. Translating it yields CAWMTGWATEAFF. Filled out from reference TRBV30 and TRBJ1-1, the complete variable domain reads SQTIHQWPATLVQPVGSPLSLECTVEGTSNPNLYWYRQAAGRGLQLLFYSVGIGQISSEVPQNLSASRPQDRQFILSSKKLLLSDSGFYLCAWMTGWATEAFFGQGTRLTVV.

This chain connects TRBV2 to TRBJ1-6, with 8 positions matching TRBD1. The trim removed 6 bases at V and 5 bases at J, leaving 3 bases unmatched. The germline gives CDR1 SNHLY, CDR2 FYNNEI. CDR3 length: 14 residues. The chain's CDR3 is CASRTGADNSPLHF. The CDR3 DNA reads as TGTGCCAGCAGGACAGGGGCGGATAATTCACCCCTCCACTTT. The variable domain in full, completed from reference TRBV2 and TRBJ1-6, reads EPEVTQTPSHQVTQMGQEVILRCVPISNHLYFYWYRQILGQKVEFLVSFYNNEISEKSEIFDDQFSVERPDGSNFTLKIRSTKLEDSAMYFCASRTGADNSPLHFGNGTRLTVT.

The gene calls are TRBV6-5 and TRBJ1-6, with D possibly matching TRBD1 (5 bases). The germline V gene has CDR1 MNHEY and CDR2 SVGAGI. This CDR3 comprises 15 residues. V shed 5 bases and J shed 11 bases, with 19 bases lying between them. DNA of the CDR3: TGTGCCAGCAGTAACGGACGGGGGAGTGTGACACCCCTCCACTTT. This gives the protein CASSNGRGSVTPLHF.

The V and J genes are TRBV18 and TRBJ1-2, with 8 bases identical to TRBD1. The germline V gene encodes CDR1 KGHSH and CDR2 LQKENI. J was trimmed by 6 bases and V by 6 bases; bases with no gene match: 12. This CDR3 is built from 15 residues. The CDR3 here is CASSTEPDRADGYTF. CDR3 DNA: TGTGCCAGCTCCACCGAACCGGACAGGGCTGATGGCTACACCTTC.

The CDR3 nucleotides read TGTGCCAGCAGCTCAAAAACCGGGACAGGAAAGGAGACTGAAGCTTTCTTT. Protein sequence: CASSSKTGTGKETEAFF. The rearrangement joins TRBV5-5 to TRBJ1-1; 8 nucleotides line up with TRBD1. The CDR3 extends over 17 amino acids. Trimming removed 3 bases from V and 5 bases from J; junction bases left unmatched: 15. Looked up from germline, CDR1 is SGHKS and CDR2 is YYEKEE (reference sequence).

This chain links TRBV25-1 with TRBJ2-5, with unresolved D. The CDR3 has 14 amino acids. V lost 1 base, J lost 3 bases, and 9 bases lay in between. Germline V gives CDR1 MGHDK, CDR2 SYGVNS. CDR3 loop: CASSELTFEETQYF. The CDR3 DNA sequence: TGTGCCAGCAGTGAATTGACATTCGAAGAGACCCAGTACTTC.

The chain combines TRBV5-1 with TRBJ2-3, with D perhaps matching TRBD2 (5 bases). Germline lookup yields CDR1 SGHRS and CDR2 YFSETQ. V was clipped by 0 bases and J by 4 bases, with 9 bases between them. CDR3 length equals 14 residues. Here the CDR3 reads CASSLERASDTQYF. The CDR3 nucleotides read TGCGCCAGCAGCTTGGAGAGGGCGTCAGATACGCAGTATTTT.